Listed below are T cell receptor beta chains from one sample, sequenced in a study of cytomegalovirus exposure and HLA in healthy donors. Using immunoSEQ multiplex PCR, the repertoire was profiled, and TCRdb retains in-frame clones only, with some absent. The top ten hold 0.2% to 0.3% of the sample, which has roughly 240,000 clones, approximately 85% seen once. Input material: PBMCs. All receptors come from a girl aged 2-15 years in good health and CMV-seronegative. The CDR3 runs from the conserved cysteine through the conserved F or W. D genes are given only for firm matches. Clone size appears in some rows only: once, few, many, or a class for an expanded clone.

j_gene: TRBJ2-1
d_gene: NA
abundance: NA
v_gene: TRBV5-1
CDR3aa: CASSQDRISYNEQFF
CDR3nt: TGCGCCAGCAGCCAGGACAGAATCTCCTACAATGAGCAGTTCTTC

j_gene: TRBJ1-2
d_gene: NA
abundance: NA
v_gene: TRBV21-1
CDR3aa: CASTKHDSTPGYTF
CDR3nt: TGTGCCAGCACCAAACACGACAGCACCCCTGGCTACACCTTC

j_gene: TRBJ2-7
d_gene: NA
abundance: NA
v_gene: TRBV2
CDR3aa: CASSEKEVYLSYEQYF
CDR3nt: TGTGCCAGCAGTGAAAAGGAGGTGTACCTCTCCTACGAGCAGTACTTC

j_gene: TRBJ2-3
d_gene: TRBD2
abundance: once
v_gene: TRBV19
CDR3aa: CASSTMSGGPTDTQYF
CDR3nt: TGTGCCAGTAGTACGATGAGCGGGGGGCCCACAGATACGCAGTATTTT

j_gene: TRBJ2-3
d_gene: NA
abundance: NA
v_gene: TRBV29-1
CDR3aa: CSAKGLGGATDTQYF
CDR3nt: TGCAGCGCCAAGGGATTGGGGGGGGCCACAGATACGCAGTATTTT

j_gene: TRBJ1-1
d_gene: TRBD1
abundance: NA
v_gene: TRBV6-5
CDR3aa: CASSYVAGGTEAFF
CDR3nt: TGTGCCAGCAGTTACGTGGCAGGGGGCACTGAAGCTTTCTTT

j_gene: TRBJ1-1
d_gene: NA
abundance: NA
v_gene: TRBV30
CDR3aa: CAWSVWRTEAFF
CDR3nt: TGTGCCTGGAGTGTTTGGAGAACTGAAGCTTTCTTT

j_gene: TRBJ1-1
d_gene: NA
abundance: NA
v_gene: TRBV6-5
CDR3aa: CASSLRPGTEAFF
CDR3nt: TGTGCCAGCAGTTTGAGGCCCGGAACTGAAGCTTTCTTT

j_gene: TRBJ2-7
d_gene: NA
abundance: few
v_gene: TRBV12-1
CDR3aa: CASSSGLAGGGQYF
CDR3nt: TGTGCCAGCAGCTCGGGACTAGCGGGGGGCGGGCAGTACTTC

j_gene: TRBJ1-1
d_gene: NA
abundance: NA
v_gene: TRBV6-5
CDR3aa: CASSPTYPIAEAFF
CDR3nt: TGTGCCAGCAGTCCGACATACCCGATTGCTGAAGCTTTCTTT

j_gene: TRBJ1-2
d_gene: TRBD1
abundance: NA
v_gene: TRBV15
CDR3aa: CATARVQGAYGYTF
CDR3nt: TGTGCCACCGCAAGGGTACAGGGGGCTTATGGCTACACCTTC

j_gene: TRBJ2-2
d_gene: TRBD2
abundance: NA
v_gene: TRBV27
CDR3aa: CASSPNRDYPTGELFF
CDR3nt: TGTGCCAGCAGTCCCAACCGGGACTATCCTACCGGGGAGCTGTTTTTT

j_gene: TRBJ1-5
d_gene: NA
abundance: NA
v_gene: TRBV6-5
CDR3aa: CASSTTVGLNPQHF
CDR3nt: TGTGCCAGCAGTACGACAGTCGGACTAAATCCCCAGCATTTT

j_gene: TRBJ1-4
d_gene: TRBD1
abundance: NA
v_gene: TRBV5-1
CDR3aa: CASSSQPGQGSTNEKLFF
CDR3nt: TGCGCCAGCAGCTCTCAACCGGGACAGGGATCAACTAATGAAAAACTGTTTTTT

j_gene: TRBJ2-2
d_gene: TRBD2
abundance: NA
v_gene: TRBV10-3
CDR3aa: CAISEASGGTGELFF
CDR3nt: TGTGCCATCAGTGAAGCCAGCGGGGGAACCGGGGAGCTGTTTTTT

j_gene: TRBJ1-1
d_gene: NA
abundance: NA
v_gene: TRBV18
CDR3aa: CASSGGRRNTEAFF
CDR3nt: TGTGCCAGCTCAGGGGGCAGGAGGAACACTGAAGCTTTCTTT

j_gene: TRBJ2-1
d_gene: TRBD2
abundance: NA
v_gene: TRBV7-6
CDR3aa: CASSLEASGGTYNEQFF
CDR3nt: TGTGCCAGCAGCTTAGAGGCTAGCGGGGGTACCTACAATGAGCAGTTCTTC

j_gene: TRBJ2-4
d_gene: TRBD2
abundance: NA
v_gene: TRBV9
CDR3aa: CASSADRTSGRAEDIQYF
CDR3nt: TGTGCCAGCAGCGCCGATAGGACTAGCGGGAGGGCCGAGGACATTCAGTACTTC

j_gene: TRBJ2-7
d_gene: NA
abundance: NA
v_gene: TRBV2
CDR3aa: CASSGEYEQYF
CDR3nt: TGTGCCAGCAGTGGGGAGTACGAGCAGTACTTC

j_gene: TRBJ1-2
d_gene: NA
abundance: NA
v_gene: TRBV5-4
CDR3aa: CASSLGSRPNYGYTF
CDR3nt: TGTGCCAGCAGCTTAGGCAGCAGGCCGAACTATGGCTACACCTTC

j_gene: TRBJ2-7
d_gene: NA
abundance: few
v_gene: TRBV25-1
CDR3aa: CASSGGVGVREQYF
CDR3nt: TGTGCCAGCAGTGGGGGGGTAGGGGTTCGGGAGCAGTACTTC

j_gene: TRBJ2-1
d_gene: TRBD2
abundance: once
v_gene: TRBV7-9
CDR3aa: CASSLAGLARDEQFF
CDR3nt: TGTGCCAGCAGCTTAGCGGGACTAGCGAGAGATGAGCAGTTCTTC

j_gene: TRBJ2-7
d_gene: TRBD1
abundance: NA
v_gene: TRBV29-1
CDR3aa: CSAGTGAEQYF
CDR3nt: TGCAGCGCTGGAACAGGGGCCGAGCAGTACTTC

j_gene: TRBJ2-7
d_gene: TRBD1
abundance: once
v_gene: TRBV7-9
CDR3aa: CASSSTGGRGEQYF
CDR3nt: TGTGCCAGCAGCTCGACAGGGGGTCGTGGCGAGCAGTACTTC

j_gene: TRBJ1-2
d_gene: NA
abundance: NA
v_gene: TRBV6-6
CDR3aa: CASSPDRSYGYTF
CDR3nt: TGTGCCAGCAGTCCCGACAGGAGTTATGGCTACACCTTC

j_gene: TRBJ1-2
d_gene: NA
abundance: NA
v_gene: TRBV6-5
CDR3aa: CASSRQFNYGYTF
CDR3nt: TGTGCCAGCAGTCGACAGTTTAACTATGGCTACACCTTC

j_gene: TRBJ1-3
d_gene: NA
abundance: NA
v_gene: TRBV7-6
CDR3aa: CASSLAGSSSGNTIYF
CDR3nt: TGTGCCAGCAGCTTAGCCGGGTCGAGCTCTGGAAACACCATATATTTT

j_gene: TRBJ2-2
d_gene: TRBD2
abundance: NA
v_gene: TRBV6-1
CDR3aa: CASSAKSGGMNTGELFF
CDR3nt: TGTGCCAGCAGTGCGAAGAGCGGGGGGATGAACACCGGGGAGCTGTTTTTT

j_gene: TRBJ1-6
d_gene: NA
abundance: NA
v_gene: TRBV6-6
CDR3aa: CASSSRAERDSPLHF
CDR3nt: TGTGCCAGCAGCTCCAGAGCGGAGCGGGATTCACCCCTCCACTTT

j_gene: TRBJ2-7
d_gene: NA
abundance: NA
v_gene: TRBV5-4
CDR3aa: CASSLYSYEQYF
CDR3nt: TGTGCCAGCAGCTTATACTCCTACGAGCAGTACTTC

j_gene: TRBJ1-1
d_gene: NA
abundance: NA
v_gene: TRBV9
CDR3aa: CASSPRSRVGAFF
CDR3nt: TGTGCCAGCAGCCCGCGGAGCAGGGTCGGAGCTTTCTTT

j_gene: TRBJ2-7
d_gene: NA
abundance: NA
v_gene: TRBV29-1
CDR3aa: CSVGGDTYEQYF
CDR3nt: TGCAGCGTTGGGGGGGATACCTACGAGCAGTACTTC

j_gene: TRBJ2-1
d_gene: NA
abundance: once
v_gene: TRBV29-1
CDR3aa: CSVEVRRVSSYNEQFF
CDR3nt: TGCAGCGTTGAAGTCCGGCGGGTTAGCTCCTACAATGAGCAGTTCTTC

j_gene: TRBJ1-1
d_gene: NA
abundance: few
v_gene: TRBV10-3
CDR3aa: CAISDRQVSVGTEAFF
CDR3nt: TGTGCCATCAGTGACCGACAGGTTAGTGTCGGCACTGAAGCTTTCTTT

j_gene: TRBJ2-1
d_gene: TRBD2
abundance: NA
v_gene: TRBV5-6
CDR3aa: CASSPDLSGDWDEQFF
CDR3nt: TGTGCCAGCAGCCCGGATCTTAGCGGGGATTGGGATGAGCAGTTCTTC

j_gene: TRBJ2-3
d_gene: TRBD2
abundance: NA
v_gene: TRBV6-5
CDR3aa: CASSYSGLAGGDTQYF
CDR3nt: TGTGCCAGCAGTTACTCGGGACTAGCGGGAGGGGATACGCAGTATTTT

j_gene: TRBJ2-5
d_gene: TRBD1
abundance: NA
v_gene: TRBV5-1
CDR3aa: CASSSLRRQGQETQYF
CDR3nt: TGCGCCAGCAGCTCCCTAAGACGACAGGGCCAAGAGACCCAGTACTTC

j_gene: TRBJ1-1
d_gene: NA
abundance: few
v_gene: TRBV13
CDR3aa: CASSIYTNTEAFF
CDR3nt: TGTGCCAGCAGCATATACACGAACACTGAAGCTTTCTTT

j_gene: TRBJ2-7
d_gene: TRBD2
abundance: NA
v_gene: TRBV6-5
CDR3aa: CASSPRTSGDHEQYF
CDR3nt: TGTGCCAGCAGCCCAAGGACTAGCGGGGACCACGAGCAGTACTTC

j_gene: TRBJ2-1
d_gene: TRBD2
abundance: NA
v_gene: TRBV5-1
CDR3aa: CASSGGLAGGPNEQFF
CDR3nt: TGCGCCAGCAGCGGGGGACTAGCGGGAGGGCCGAATGAGCAGTTCTTC

j_gene: TRBJ1-6
d_gene: TRBD1
abundance: NA
v_gene: TRBV9
CDR3aa: CASSAGQRRSGPLHF
CDR3nt: TGTGCCAGCAGCGCGGGACAGCGACGTTCAGGGCCCCTCCACTTT

j_gene: TRBJ1-1
d_gene: NA
abundance: once
v_gene: TRBV4-2
CDR3aa: CASSQAGRDTEAFF
CDR3nt: TGTGCCAGCAGCCAAGCGGGTCGGGACACTGAAGCTTTCTTT

j_gene: TRBJ1-2
d_gene: NA
abundance: NA
v_gene: TRBV5-1
CDR3aa: CASSLAGIEAGYGYTF
CDR3nt: TGCGCCAGCAGCTTGGCCGGCATCGAGGCCGGTTATGGCTACACCTTC

j_gene: TRBJ1-4
d_gene: TRBD1
abundance: NA
v_gene: TRBV6-5
CDR3aa: CASSYLGGRANEKLFF
CDR3nt: TGTGCCAGCAGTTACCTAGGGGGCCGAGCTAATGAAAAACTGTTTTTT

j_gene: TRBJ1-4
d_gene: NA
abundance: once
v_gene: TRBV7-9
CDR3aa: CASSLGGPGEKLFF
CDR3nt: TGTGCCAGCAGCTTAGGGGGGCCGGGTGAAAAACTGTTTTTT

j_gene: TRBJ1-1
d_gene: NA
abundance: once
v_gene: TRBV19
CDR3aa: CASSKPGQGTNTEAFF
CDR3nt: TGTGCCAGTAGTAAACCGGGACAAGGTACCAACACTGAAGCTTTCTTT

j_gene: TRBJ2-1
d_gene: TRBD2
abundance: NA
v_gene: TRBV4-2
CDR3aa: CASSQAGGSYNEQFF
CDR3nt: TGTGCCAGCAGCCAAGCGGGAGGCTCCTACAATGAGCAGTTCTTC

j_gene: TRBJ2-1
d_gene: TRBD2
abundance: NA
v_gene: TRBV19
CDR3aa: CASSILSGVYNEQFF
CDR3nt: TGTGCCAGTAGTATATTAAGCGGGGTATACAATGAGCAGTTCTTC

j_gene: TRBJ2-7
d_gene: NA
abundance: once
v_gene: TRBV2
CDR3aa: CASSGTYYEQYF
CDR3nt: TGTGCCAGCAGTGGGACTTACTACGAGCAGTACTTC

j_gene: TRBJ1-1
d_gene: NA
abundance: NA
v_gene: TRBV12-2
CDR3aa: CASRLGLLQGTNTEAFF
CDR3nt: TGTGCAAGTCGCTTAGGACTTCTACAGGGGACGAACACTGAAGCTTTCTTT